This T cell receptor (beta chain) was recovered during a study of long-term antiretroviral therapy in people with HIV. This clone was seen a single time. Its antigen is still unknown. General observations from the study: Collection of the blood took place between 2004 and 2017. The ART regimens in use then may have been less effective than current ones.

Looked up from germline, CDR1 is MNHEY and CDR2 is SVGAGI. The CDR3 contains 14 residues. Trimming removed 2 bases from V and 6 bases from J, with 12 bases in between. The run of the v3.0 immunoSEQ assay was at survey level. Produced via immunoSEQ multiplex PCR; TCRdb's table is partial and in-frame only. The sample records roughly 19,000 clones, approximately 82% being singletons. This chain uses TRBV6-5 with TRBJ2-3; possibly TRBD2 for D (7 bases). Specimen: unsorted PBMCs, collected 2.4 to 2.5 years after starting antiretroviral therapy. This TCR was recovered from a man aged 35 to 55 with HIV. The CDR3 DNA follows: TGTGCCAGCAGTTACAGAGGGGGGGGTGATACGCAGTATTTT. It encodes CASSYRGGGDTQYF.